This T cell receptor (beta chain) was sequenced during a study of T cell responses to AZD1222 COVID-19 vaccine. General study findings and limits: The study identified only six AZD1222 recipients as seropositive at baseline. Nearly half of spike-specific TCRs reportedly target variant regions that are unmutated in the B.1.351 and B.1.1.7 variants. Donors were largely white British and mainly female; clonal diversity was possibly underestimated.

Here immunoSEQ multiplex PCR was the method, and the copy in TCRdb shows in-frame clones only, minus some. There are over 120,000 clones in the sample; around 87% occur only once, and about 1.5% lies in the top ten. Notes on this clone: Its specificity is unknown.

The sequences come from peripheral blood, collected on day 0 of AZD1222 vaccination. This clonotype was obtained from an adult in good health.

In nucleotides, the CDR3 is TGCAGCGGGCTGCGGGAGAGTGGGACTGAAGCTTTCTTT. It encodes CSGLRESGTEAFF. The V call is TRBV29-1, the J call TRBJ1-1, with no clear D. Trimming took off 7 bases at V and 5 bases at J, with 17 bases between the two ends. Germline assignment: CDR1 SQVTM and CDR2 ANQGSEA. This CDR3 region has 13 residues.